This T cell receptor (beta chain) emerged from a study of blood T cell repertoires in COVID-19. Study as a whole: The United States, Italy and Spain supplied acute and convalescent COVID-19 samples. The cDNA or gDNA used as material had been derived from T cells, B-cell-depleted T cells, or PBMCs.

The J segment lost 4 bases and the V segment lost 0 bases, leaving 7 bases of the junction unmatched. CDR1 is SGHDT, CDR2 YYEEEE, per germline. The CDR3 length is 16 residues. In the study's own analysis: Quantification of nucleated cells was approximated via reference gene primer amplification. Data came from immunoSEQ multiplex PCR; TCRdb stores just in-frame clones and leaves some out. D and trimming come from the DNA, and the V and J calls and clone size come from that table. The table has 150,000 to 200,000 clones, 70% to 90% seen once. V and J are TRBV5-6 and TRBJ2-3; 8 bases line up with TRBD2. The TCR sequence derives from a man between 70 and 80 years old with active or convalescent COVID-19. Sequences were obtained from peripheral blood. The CDR3: CASSLGMAGGADTQYF. The CDR3 DNA is TGTGCCAGCAGCTTGGGCATGGCGGGAGGCGCAGATACGCAGTATTTT.